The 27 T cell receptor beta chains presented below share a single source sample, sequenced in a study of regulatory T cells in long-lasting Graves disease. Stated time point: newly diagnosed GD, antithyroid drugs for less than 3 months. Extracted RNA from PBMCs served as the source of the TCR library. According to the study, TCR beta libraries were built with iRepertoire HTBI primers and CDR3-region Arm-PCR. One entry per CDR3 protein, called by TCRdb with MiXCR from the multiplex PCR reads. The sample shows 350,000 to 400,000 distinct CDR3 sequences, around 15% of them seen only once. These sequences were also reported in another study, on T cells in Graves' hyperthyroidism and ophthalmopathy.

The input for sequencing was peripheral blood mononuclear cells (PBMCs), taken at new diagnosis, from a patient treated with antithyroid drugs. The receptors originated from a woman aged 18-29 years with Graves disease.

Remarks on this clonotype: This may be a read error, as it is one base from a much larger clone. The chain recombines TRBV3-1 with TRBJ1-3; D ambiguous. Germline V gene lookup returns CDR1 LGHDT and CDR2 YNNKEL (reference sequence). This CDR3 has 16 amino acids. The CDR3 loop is CASSQDMAALANTRYF. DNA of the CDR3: TGTGCCAGCAGCCAAGATATGGCAGCACTGGCTAACACCAGATATTTT.

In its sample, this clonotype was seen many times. In DNA form, the CDR3 reads TGTGCCAGCAGCTTACGGGTTTCCTCCTACAATGAGCAGTTCTTC. It translates to CASSLRVSSYNEQFF. The rearrangement joins TRBV7-6 to TRBJ2-1, with unresolved D. Deletions cut 2 bases from V and 0 bases from J, with 8 bases between. This CDR3 has 15 amino acids. Germline lookup yields CDR1 SGHVS and CDR2 FNYEAQ.

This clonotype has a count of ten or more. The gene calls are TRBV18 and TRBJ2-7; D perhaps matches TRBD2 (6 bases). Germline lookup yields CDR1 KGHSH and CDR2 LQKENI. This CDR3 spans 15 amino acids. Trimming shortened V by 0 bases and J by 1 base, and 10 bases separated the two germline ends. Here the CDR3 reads CASSPPEGPSYEQYF. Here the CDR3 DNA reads TGTGCCAGCTCACCACCGGAGGGGCCTTCCTACGAGCAGTACTTC. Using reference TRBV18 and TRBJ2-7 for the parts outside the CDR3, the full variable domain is NAGVMQNPRHLVRRRGQEARLRCSPMKGHSHVYWYRQLPEEGLKFMVYLQKENIIDESGMPKERFSAEFPKEGPSILRIQQVVRGDSAAYFCASSPPEGPSYEQYFGPGTRLTVT.

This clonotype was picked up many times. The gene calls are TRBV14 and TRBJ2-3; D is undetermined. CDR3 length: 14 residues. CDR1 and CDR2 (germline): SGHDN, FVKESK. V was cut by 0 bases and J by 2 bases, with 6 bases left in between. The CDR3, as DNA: TGTGCCAGCAGCCAAGAAGGAACCACAGATACGCAGTATTTT. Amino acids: CASSQEGTTDTQYF.

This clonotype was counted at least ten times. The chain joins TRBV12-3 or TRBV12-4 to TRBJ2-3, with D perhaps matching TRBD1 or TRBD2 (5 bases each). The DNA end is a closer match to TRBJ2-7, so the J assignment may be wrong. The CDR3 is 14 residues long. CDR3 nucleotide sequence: TGTGCCAGCAGTTATACCCGGGGCATCTACGAGCAGTACTTC. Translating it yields CASSYTRGIYEQYF.

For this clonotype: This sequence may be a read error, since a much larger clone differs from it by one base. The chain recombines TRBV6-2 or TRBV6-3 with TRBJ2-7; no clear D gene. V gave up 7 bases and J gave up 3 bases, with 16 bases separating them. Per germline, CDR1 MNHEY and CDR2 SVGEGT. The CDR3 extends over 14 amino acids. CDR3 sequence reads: CASNLGRTHYEQYF. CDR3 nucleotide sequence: TGTGCCAGCAATTTGGGTAGGACCCACTACGAGCAGTACTTC.

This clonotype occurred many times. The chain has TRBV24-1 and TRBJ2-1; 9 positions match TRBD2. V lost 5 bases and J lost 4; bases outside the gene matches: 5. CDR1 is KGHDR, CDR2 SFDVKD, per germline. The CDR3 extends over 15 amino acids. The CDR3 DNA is TGTGCCACCAGTGCGACTAGCGGCTATTACAATGAGCAGTTCTTC. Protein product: CATSATSGYYNEQFF.

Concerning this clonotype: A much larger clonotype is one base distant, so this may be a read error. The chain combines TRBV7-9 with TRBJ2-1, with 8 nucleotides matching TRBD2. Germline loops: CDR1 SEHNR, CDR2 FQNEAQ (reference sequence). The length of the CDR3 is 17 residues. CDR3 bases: TGTGTCAGCAGCCCAGGGTGGCGGGAGGTCGCGAAGAATGAGCAGTTCTTC. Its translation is CVSSPGWREVAKNEQFF. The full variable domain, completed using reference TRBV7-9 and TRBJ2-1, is DTGVSQNPRHKITKRGQNVTFRCDPISEHNRLYWYRQTLGQGPEFLTYFQNEAQLEKSRLLSDRFSAERPKGSFSTLEIQRTEQGDSAMYLCVSSPGWREVAKNEQFFGPGTRLTVL.

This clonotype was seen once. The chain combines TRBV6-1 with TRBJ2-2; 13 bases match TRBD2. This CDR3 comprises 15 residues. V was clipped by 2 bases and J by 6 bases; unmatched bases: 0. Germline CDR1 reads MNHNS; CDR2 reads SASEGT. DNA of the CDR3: TGTGCCAGCAGTGAAACTAGCGGGGGGGCCGGGGAGCTGTTTTTT. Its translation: CASSETSGGAGELFF.

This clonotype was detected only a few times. CDR3 nucleotide sequence: TGTGCCACCGCTGGGCGGGGGGCGGCCGATACGCAGTATTTT. Amino acids: CATAGRGAADTQYF. The V and J genes are TRBV24-1 and TRBJ2-3; TRBD2 aligns across 8 bases. The junction had 10 bases not matched to a gene; V was cut back by 9 bases and J by 6 bases. Per the germline V gene, CDR1 is KGHDR and CDR2 is SFDVKD. This CDR3 has 14 amino acids.

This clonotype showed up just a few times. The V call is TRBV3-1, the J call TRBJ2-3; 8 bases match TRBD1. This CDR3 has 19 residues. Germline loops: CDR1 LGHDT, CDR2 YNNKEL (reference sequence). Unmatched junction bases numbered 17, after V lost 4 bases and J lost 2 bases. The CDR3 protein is CASSRGGQGTIWSTDTQYF. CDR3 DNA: TGTGCCAGCAGCCGGGGCGGACAGGGAACTATCTGGTCCACAGATACGCAGTATTTT.

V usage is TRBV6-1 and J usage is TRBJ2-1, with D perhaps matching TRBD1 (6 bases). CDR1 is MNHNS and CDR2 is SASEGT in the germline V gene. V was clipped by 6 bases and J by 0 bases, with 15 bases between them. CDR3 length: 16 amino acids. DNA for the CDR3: TGTGCCAGCAGCAGACAGGCTGGATACTCCTACAATGAGCAGTTCTTC. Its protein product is CASSRQAGYSYNEQFF.

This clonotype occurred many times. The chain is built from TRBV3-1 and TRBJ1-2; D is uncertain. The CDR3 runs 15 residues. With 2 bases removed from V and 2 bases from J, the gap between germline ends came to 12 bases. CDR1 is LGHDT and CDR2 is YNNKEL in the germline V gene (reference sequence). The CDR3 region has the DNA TGTGCCAGCAGCCAAAGCACGGGGTCAAACTATGGCTACACCTTC. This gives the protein CASSQSTGSNYGYTF.

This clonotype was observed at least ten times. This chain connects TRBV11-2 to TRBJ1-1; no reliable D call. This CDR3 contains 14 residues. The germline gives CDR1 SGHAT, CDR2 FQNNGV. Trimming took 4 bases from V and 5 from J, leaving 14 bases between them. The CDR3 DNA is TGTGCCAGCAGCTCCCTGCCCATCGGGACTGAAGCTTTCTTT. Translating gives CASSSLPIGTEAFF.

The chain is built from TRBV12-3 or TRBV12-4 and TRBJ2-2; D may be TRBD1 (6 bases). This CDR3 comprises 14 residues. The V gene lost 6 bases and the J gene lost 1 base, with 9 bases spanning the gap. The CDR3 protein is CASRPQGNTGELFF. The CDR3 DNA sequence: TGTGCCAGCAGGCCACAGGGGAACACCGGGGAGCTGTTTTTT.

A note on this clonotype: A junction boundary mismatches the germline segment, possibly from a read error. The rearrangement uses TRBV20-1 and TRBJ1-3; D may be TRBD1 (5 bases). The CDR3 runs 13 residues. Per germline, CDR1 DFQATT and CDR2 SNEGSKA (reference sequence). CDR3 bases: TGCAGTGCTAGAGATTTTCAGGGAAGCACCATATATTTT. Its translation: CSARDFQGSTIYF.

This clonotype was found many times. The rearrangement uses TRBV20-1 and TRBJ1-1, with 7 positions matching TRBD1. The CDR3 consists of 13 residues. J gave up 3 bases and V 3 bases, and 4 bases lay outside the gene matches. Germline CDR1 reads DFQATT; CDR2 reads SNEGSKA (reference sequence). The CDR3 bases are TGCAGTGCTAGGGAGGGGGCCTACACTGAAGCTTTCTTT. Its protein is CSAREGAYTEAFF.

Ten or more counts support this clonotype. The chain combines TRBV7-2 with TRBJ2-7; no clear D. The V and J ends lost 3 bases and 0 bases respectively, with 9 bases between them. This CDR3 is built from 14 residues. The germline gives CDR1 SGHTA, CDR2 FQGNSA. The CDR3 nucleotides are TGTGCCAGCAGCTTTTCCTCCGGCTCCTACGAGCAGTACTTC. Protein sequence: CASSFSSGSYEQYF.

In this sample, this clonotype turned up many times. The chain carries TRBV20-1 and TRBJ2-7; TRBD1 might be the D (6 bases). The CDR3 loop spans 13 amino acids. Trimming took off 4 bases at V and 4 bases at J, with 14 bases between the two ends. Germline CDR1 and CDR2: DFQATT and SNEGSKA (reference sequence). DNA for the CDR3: TGCAGTGCTACGAGGGGGAGTTGGTACGAGCAGTACTTC. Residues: CSATRGSWYEQYF.

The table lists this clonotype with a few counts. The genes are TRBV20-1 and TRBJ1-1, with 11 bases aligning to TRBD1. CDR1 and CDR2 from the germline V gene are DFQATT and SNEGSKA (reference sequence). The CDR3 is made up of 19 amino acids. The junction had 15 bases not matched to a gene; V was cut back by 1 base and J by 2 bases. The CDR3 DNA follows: TGCAGTGCTAGAGGGACAGGGGGCGTCGCTGGTGGGGATAACACTGAAGCTTTCTTT. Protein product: CSARGTGGVAGGDNTEAFF.

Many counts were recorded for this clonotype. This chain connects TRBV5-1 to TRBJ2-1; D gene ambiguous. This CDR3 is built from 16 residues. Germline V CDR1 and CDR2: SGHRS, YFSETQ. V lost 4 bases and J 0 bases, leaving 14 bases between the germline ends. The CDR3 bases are TGCGCCAGCAGCCCCCCTCCCGGCCCCTCCTACAATGAGCAGTTCTTC. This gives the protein CASSPPPGPSYNEQFF.

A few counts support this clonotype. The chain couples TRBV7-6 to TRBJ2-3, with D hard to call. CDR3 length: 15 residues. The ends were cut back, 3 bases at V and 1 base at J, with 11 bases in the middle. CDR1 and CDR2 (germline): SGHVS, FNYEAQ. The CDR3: CASSLGQSGTDTQYF. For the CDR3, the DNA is TGTGCCAGCAGCTTGGGTCAATCTGGCACAGATACGCAGTATTTT.

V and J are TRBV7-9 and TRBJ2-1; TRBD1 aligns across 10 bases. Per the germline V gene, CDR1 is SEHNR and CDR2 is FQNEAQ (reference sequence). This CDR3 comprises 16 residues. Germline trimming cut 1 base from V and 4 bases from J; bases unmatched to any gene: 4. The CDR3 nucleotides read TGTGCCAGCAGCTTAGAGGACAGGGGGTGGTACAATGAGCAGTTCTTC. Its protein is CASSLEDRGWYNEQFF.

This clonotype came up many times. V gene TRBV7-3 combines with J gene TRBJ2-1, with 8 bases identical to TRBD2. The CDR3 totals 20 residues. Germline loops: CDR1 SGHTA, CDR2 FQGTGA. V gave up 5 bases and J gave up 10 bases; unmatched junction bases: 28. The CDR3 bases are TGTGCCAGCAGCGCCGGACGGGGTCTTGGGTCAGGACTAGCCTGGTCGGAGCAGTTCTTC. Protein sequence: CASSAGRGLGSGLAWSEQFF.

CDR3 amino acids: CASSSPGTRSGEFF. The CDR3 bases are TGCGCCAGCAGCAGCCCAGGGACTAGGAGCGGGGAGTTCTTC. This chain links TRBV5-1 with TRBJ2-1, with 8 bases fitting TRBD2. With 4 bases clipped from V and 14 bases from J, the junction kept 14 bases outside the gene matches. The CDR3 sequence is 14 residues long. The germline V gene encodes CDR1 SGHRS and CDR2 YFSETQ.

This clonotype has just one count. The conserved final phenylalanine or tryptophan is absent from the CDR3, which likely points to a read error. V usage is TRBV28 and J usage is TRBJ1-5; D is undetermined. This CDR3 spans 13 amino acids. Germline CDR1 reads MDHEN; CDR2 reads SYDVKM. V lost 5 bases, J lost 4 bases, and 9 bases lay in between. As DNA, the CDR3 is TGTGCCAGCAGTGAAGCGTATAATCAGCCCCAGCATCTT. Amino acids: CASSEAYNQPQHL.

As DNA, the CDR3 is TGTGCCAGCAGTTACCCCCGGACTAGCGGGGCGCGCACAGATACGCAGTATTTT. Translation: CASSYPRTSGARTDTQYF. V gene TRBV6-9 combines with J gene TRBJ2-3; 12 bases are shared with TRBD2. From germline, CDR1 is MNHGY and CDR2 SVAAGI. This CDR3 spans 18 amino acids. V dropped 3 bases and J dropped 1; count of bases not matched to a gene: 8.